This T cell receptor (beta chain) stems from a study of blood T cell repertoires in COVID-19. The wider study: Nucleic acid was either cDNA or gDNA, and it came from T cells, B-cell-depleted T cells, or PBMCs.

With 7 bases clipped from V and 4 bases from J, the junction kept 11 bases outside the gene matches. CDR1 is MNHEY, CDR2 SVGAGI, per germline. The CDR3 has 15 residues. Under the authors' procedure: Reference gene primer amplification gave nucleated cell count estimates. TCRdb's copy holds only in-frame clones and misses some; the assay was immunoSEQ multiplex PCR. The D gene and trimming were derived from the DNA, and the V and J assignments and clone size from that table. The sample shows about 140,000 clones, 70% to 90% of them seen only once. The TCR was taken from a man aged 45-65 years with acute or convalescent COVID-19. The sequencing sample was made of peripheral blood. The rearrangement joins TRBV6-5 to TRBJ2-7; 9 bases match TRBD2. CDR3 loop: CASTPGSGRMYEQYF. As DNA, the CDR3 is TGTGCCAGCACCCCCGGTAGCGGGAGAATGTACGAGCAGTACTTC.